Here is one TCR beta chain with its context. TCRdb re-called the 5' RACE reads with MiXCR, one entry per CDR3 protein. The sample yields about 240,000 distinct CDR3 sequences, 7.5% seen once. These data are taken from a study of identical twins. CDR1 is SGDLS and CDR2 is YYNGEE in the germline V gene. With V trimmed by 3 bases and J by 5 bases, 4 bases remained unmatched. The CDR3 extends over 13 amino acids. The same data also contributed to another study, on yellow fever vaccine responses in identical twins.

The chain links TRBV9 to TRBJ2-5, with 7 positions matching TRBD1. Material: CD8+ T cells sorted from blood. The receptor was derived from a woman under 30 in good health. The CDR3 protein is CASSGTGAETQYF. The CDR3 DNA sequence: TGTGCCAGCAGCGGTACAGGGGCGGAGACCCAGTACTTC.